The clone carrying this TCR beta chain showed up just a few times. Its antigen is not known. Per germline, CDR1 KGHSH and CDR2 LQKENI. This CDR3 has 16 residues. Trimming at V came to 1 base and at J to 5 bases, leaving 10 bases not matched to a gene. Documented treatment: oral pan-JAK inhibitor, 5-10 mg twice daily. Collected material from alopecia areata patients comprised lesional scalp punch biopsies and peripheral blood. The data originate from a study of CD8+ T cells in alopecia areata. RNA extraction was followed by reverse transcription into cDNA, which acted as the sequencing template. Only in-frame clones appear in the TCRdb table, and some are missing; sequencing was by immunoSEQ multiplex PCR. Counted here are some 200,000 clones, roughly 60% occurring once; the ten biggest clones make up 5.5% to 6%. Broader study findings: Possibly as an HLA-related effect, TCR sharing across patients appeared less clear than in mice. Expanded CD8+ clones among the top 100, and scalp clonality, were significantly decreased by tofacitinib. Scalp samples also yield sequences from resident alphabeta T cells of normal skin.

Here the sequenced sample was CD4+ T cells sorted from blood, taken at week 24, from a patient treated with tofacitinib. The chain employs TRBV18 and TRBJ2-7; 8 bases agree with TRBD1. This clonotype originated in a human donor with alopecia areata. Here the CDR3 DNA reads TGTGCCAGCTCACCACAGGTACAGGGGGTTGGCGACGAGCAGTACTTC. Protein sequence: CASSPQVQGVGDEQYF.